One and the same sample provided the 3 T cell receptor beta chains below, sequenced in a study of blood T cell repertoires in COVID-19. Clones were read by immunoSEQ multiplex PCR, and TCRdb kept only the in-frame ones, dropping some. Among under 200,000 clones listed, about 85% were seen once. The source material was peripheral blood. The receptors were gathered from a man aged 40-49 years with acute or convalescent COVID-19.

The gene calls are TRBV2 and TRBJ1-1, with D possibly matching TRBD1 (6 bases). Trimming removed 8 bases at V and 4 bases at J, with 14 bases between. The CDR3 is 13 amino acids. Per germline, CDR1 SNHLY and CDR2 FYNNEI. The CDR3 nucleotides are TGTGCCAGCCACTTAAACAGGGCCACTGAAGCTTTCTTT. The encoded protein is CASHLNRATEAFF.

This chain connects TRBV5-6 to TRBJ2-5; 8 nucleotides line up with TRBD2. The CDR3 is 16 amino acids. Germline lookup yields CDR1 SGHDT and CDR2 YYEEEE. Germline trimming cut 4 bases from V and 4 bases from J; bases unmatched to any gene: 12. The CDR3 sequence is CASSHRGGRVRETQYF. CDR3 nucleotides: TGTGCCAGCAGCCACCGGGGGGGCCGGGTGAGAGAGACCCAGTACTTC.

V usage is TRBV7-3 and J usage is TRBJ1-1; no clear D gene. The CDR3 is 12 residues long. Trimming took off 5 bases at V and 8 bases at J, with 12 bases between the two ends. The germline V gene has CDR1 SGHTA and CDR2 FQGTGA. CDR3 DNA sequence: TGTGCCAGCAGCGCTTCGACTGAGGAAGCTTTCTTT. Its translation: CASSASTEEAFF.